The 17 T cell receptor beta chains below come from one sample, sequenced in a study of identical twins. TCRdb re-derived calls from the 5' RACE reads in MiXCR, one entry per CDR3 protein. The sample lists 550,000 to 700,000 distinct CDR3 sequences; over 20% were seen once. These data were also reused for a study on T cells expressing NK-cell markers.

The sequencing input was PBMCs. The origin of the receptors is a woman under 30 in good health.

For this clonotype: At one end the junction does not follow the germline gene, possibly because of a read error. The rearrangement uses TRBV6-2 or TRBV6-3 and TRBJ2-5; tentatively, D is TRBD2 (6 bases). Germline V CDR1 and CDR2: MNHEY, SVGEGT. The CDR3 sequence is 14 residues long. CDR3 bases: TGTGCCACCAGTGCCGGGACTTCCCGGGAGACCCAGTACTTC. Its translation is CATSAGTSRETQYF.

The sample holds a few counts of this clonotype. CDR3 amino acids: CSVTWGETQYF. The CDR3, as DNA: TGCAGCGTAACGTGGGGTGAGACCCAGTACTTC. The rearrangement uses TRBV29-1 and TRBJ2-5, with no clear D. V was pared by 6 bases and J by 5 bases, with 10 bases between. Per germline, CDR1 SQVTM and CDR2 ANQGSEA. This CDR3 is 11 amino acids long.

The rearrangement links TRBV20-1 to TRBJ2-1, with TRBD2 as a possible D gene (5 bases). The length of the CDR3 is 16 residues. Looked up from germline, CDR1 is DFQATT and CDR2 is SNEGSKA (reference sequence). V lost 1 base and J lost 0, with 13 bases in between. The CDR3 bases are TGCAGTGCTAGAGTTCCGGGCGGGCCCTCCTACAATGAGCAGTTCTTC. It translates to CSARVPGGPSYNEQFF.

The sample holds many counts of this clonotype. V and J are TRBV10-3 and TRBJ2-3; possible D gene TRBD2, 6 bases. V dropped 3 bases and J dropped 0 bases, with 7 bases sitting between them. The CDR3 length is 14 residues. In germline, CDR1 is ENHRY, CDR2 SYGVKD. DNA of the CDR3: TGTGCCATCAGTGATGGGACTAGCACAGATACGCAGTATTTT. Amino acids: CAISDGTSTDTQYF.

This clonotype was observed a few times. The rearrangement uses TRBV29-1 and TRBJ2-3; D is perhaps TRBD2 (5 bases). From germline, CDR1 is SQVTM and CDR2 ANQGSEA. The CDR3 contains 14 residues. The germline V and J ends were trimmed by 3 bases and 2 bases, with 12 bases remaining between them. DNA for the CDR3: TGCAGCGTTGATGGCGGGTCTTACACAGATACGCAGTATTTT. It translates to CSVDGGSYTDTQYF.

V and J are TRBV7-9 and TRBJ1-1, with 7 bases that match TRBD1. Trimming removed 8 bases from V and 1 base from J; junction bases left unmatched: 10. This CDR3 comprises 15 residues. CDR1 SEHNR and CDR2 FQNEAQ come from the germline V gene (reference sequence). CDR3 amino acids: CASGIRQGENTEAFF. CDR3 nucleotides: TGTGCCAGCGGGATCCGACAGGGAGAGAACACTGAAGCTTTCTTT.

This clonotype was picked up many times. The chain carries TRBV5-1 and TRBJ2-1; 13 bases line up with TRBD2. This CDR3 has 15 residues. V lost 2 bases to trimming and J lost 6 bases; unmatched junction nucleotides: 2. Germline loops: CDR1 SGHRS, CDR2 YFSETQ. CDR3 region: CASSLLAGGGNEQFF. DNA for the CDR3: TGCGCCAGCAGCTTACTAGCGGGAGGGGGCAATGAGCAGTTCTTC.

This clonotype came up a few times. V and J are TRBV10-3 and TRBJ1-2; the D gene is possibly TRBD1 (5 bases). In germline, CDR1 is ENHRY, CDR2 SYGVKD. There are 16 residues in the CDR3. Trimming stripped 2 bases from V and 0 bases from J, with 13 bases between. The CDR3 bases are TGTGCCATCAGTGAGAGGGGAATTGGGACTAACTATGGCTACACCTTC. Translation gives CAISERGIGTNYGYTF.

This clonotype has a count of ten or more. Written as DNA, the CDR3 is TGCAGCGTTGGGACTCCGAAATACAATGAGCAGTTCTTC. It translates to CSVGTPKYNEQFF. The rearrangement links TRBV29-1 to TRBJ2-1; D might be TRBD2 (5 bases). This CDR3 spans 13 amino acids. Germline V gene data show CDR1 as SQVTM and CDR2 as ANQGSEA. V was shortened by 4 bases and J by 4 bases, with 11 bases between the two germline ends.

This clonotype has a handful of counts. The chain employs TRBV20-1 and TRBJ2-3; D gene ambiguous. The CDR3 spans 14 residues. The germline V gene has CDR1 DFQATT and CDR2 SNEGSKA (reference sequence). CDR3 amino acids: CRSGGPKGTDTQYF. DNA of the CDR3: TGCAGATCGGGCGGACCTAAGGGCACAGATACGCAGTATTTT.

The J gene is TRBJ2-2, the V gene TRBV12-3 or TRBV12-4; D perhaps matches TRBD1 (6 bases). Trimming cost V 3 bases and J 0 bases, with 14 bases left between them. CDR3 length equals 17 residues. The CDR3: CASSLKVTGTNTGELFF. CDR3 nucleotide sequence: TGTGCCAGCAGTTTGAAGGTCACAGGGACGAACACCGGGGAGCTGTTTTTT.

This chain joins TRBV12-3 or TRBV12-4 and TRBJ2-5; TRBD1 or TRBD2 may be the D gene (5 bases each). This CDR3 has 15 amino acids. Between the trimmed V and J ends, which lost 1 base and 5 bases, there was a span of 14 bases. The CDR3 DNA follows: TGTGCCAGCAGTTTAGGGGGCAACTGGGGGGAGACCCAGTACTTC. Protein: CASSLGGNWGETQYF.

This clonotype was recorded a few times. The chain joins TRBV12-3 or TRBV12-4 to TRBJ1-2; D is uncertain. This CDR3 has 12 residues. V was cut by 3 bases and J by 8 bases, with 10 bases left in between. The CDR3 is CASSLTRRGYTF. The CDR3 nucleotides are TGTGCCAGCAGTTTGACCAGGCGGGGCTACACCTTC.

CDR3 sequence: CASISRVGTEAFF. Here the CDR3 DNA reads TGTGCCAGCATTAGCCGAGTAGGCACTGAAGCTTTCTTT. The chain recombines TRBV27 with TRBJ1-1; D is unclear. The CDR3 totals 13 residues. CDR1 and CDR2 (germline): MNHEY, SMNVEV (reference sequence). V lost 7 bases, J lost 4 bases, and 13 bases lay in between.

The gene calls are TRBV3-1 and TRBJ2-7; 7 bases fit TRBD1. Trimming at V came to 2 bases and at J to 2 bases, leaving 3 bases not matched to a gene. This CDR3 has 14 amino acids. The germline CDR1 and CDR2 sequences are LGHDT and YNNKEL (reference sequence). CDR3 protein: CASSQNRGTYEQYF. In nucleotides, the CDR3 is TGTGCCAGCAGCCAAAACAGGGGAACCTACGAGCAGTACTTC.

V usage is TRBV6-1 and J usage is TRBJ2-3; D gene unclear. There are 14 residues in the CDR3. Per germline, CDR1 MNHNS and CDR2 SASEGT. V lost 5 bases to trimming and J lost 6 bases, with 15 bases between them. The CDR3 reads CASSRGLPGDTQYF. The CDR3 DNA reads TGTGCCAGCAGTCGTGGTTTGCCCGGGGATACGCAGTATTTT.

There are a few counts of this clonotype. V is TRBV20-1 and J is TRBJ2-1; TRBD2 matches 14 bases. Trimming took 6 bases from V and 9 from J; bases not matched to a gene: 7. This CDR3 comprises 14 residues. CDR1 and CDR2 from the germline V gene are DFQATT and SNEGSKA (reference sequence). The chain's CDR3 is CSARTSGGPSEQFF. In DNA form, the CDR3 reads TGCAGTGCCCGGACTAGCGGGGGGCCCAGTGAGCAGTTCTTC.